One sample yielded the 24 T cell receptor beta chains listed below, sequenced in a study of blood T cells in healthy people across ages. The second PCR ran about 6 to 12 cycles with a sample-barcoded 5' primer and J-beta primers. TCRdb reprocessed the 5' RACE reads via MiXCR and lists one record per CDR3 protein. The sample yields some 940,000 distinct CDR3 sequences, almost 30% seen once. These data were likewise used in another study, on T cells of mothers and their children.

Sequenced: blood. The receptors were gathered from a middle-aged woman in good health.

As for this clonotype: An end of the junction does not agree with germline; a read error may underlie this. The rearrangement uses TRBV5-1 and TRBJ2-1; perhaps TRBD2 as D (6 bases). The CDR3 is 14 residues long. CDR1 and CDR2 from the germline V gene are SGHRS and YFSETQ. CDR3 nucleotide sequence: TGCGCCAGCAGCATCCGGGACTCCTCCAATGAGCAGTTCTTC. It codes for CASSIRDSSNEQFF.

Worth noting for this clonotype: A junction end diverges from the germline sequence, so it may reflect a read error. This chain uses TRBV28 with TRBJ2-1; 7 bases fit TRBD2. The CDR3 loop spans 16 amino acids. Per the germline V gene, CDR1 is MDHEN and CDR2 is SYDVKM. This CDR3 reads CTSSRRLALMSNEQCF. For the CDR3, the DNA is TGTACCAGCAGTCGGCGACTAGCTCTCATGAGCAATGAGCAGTGCTTC.

This clonotype came up many times. This rearrangement joins TRBV5-1 to TRBJ2-3, with 12 bases matching TRBD2. Trimming cost V 3 bases and J 3 bases; bases outside gene matches: 5. CDR1 is SGHRS and CDR2 is YFSETQ in the germline V gene. CDR3 length: 16 amino acids. The CDR3: CASSSGLAGRTDTQYF. CDR3 coding DNA: TGCGCCAGCAGCTCCGGACTAGCGGGGCGTACAGATACGCAGTATTTT.

This sequence joins TRBV6-2 or TRBV6-3 and TRBJ2-7, with D uncertain. Germline loops: CDR1 MNHEY, CDR2 SVGEGT. The CDR3 has 13 amino acids. V lost 2 bases and J lost 5, with 10 bases in between. The DNA for the CDR3 is TGTGCCAGCAGTTACCCCCCCAAGGACGAGCAGTACTTC. It codes for CASSYPPKDEQYF.

The sample holds a few counts of this clonotype. The chain combines TRBV5-5 with TRBJ2-3; the match to TRBD2 covers 8 bases. This CDR3 is 17 amino acids long. Germline V CDR1 and CDR2: SGHKS, YYEKEE (reference sequence). The junction had 11 bases not matched to a gene; V was cut back by 1 base and J by 4 bases. The CDR3 sequence: CASSLLQSGGWPDTQYF. CDR3 in DNA: TGTGCCAGCAGCTTGTTGCAGAGCGGGGGTTGGCCAGATACGCAGTATTTT.

J is TRBJ1-2 and V is TRBV28, with TRBD1 identical over 9 bases. The length of the CDR3 is 15 residues. V shed 5 bases, J shed 3 bases, and the junction held 7 bases outside the gene matches. Germline values: CDR1 MDHEN, CDR2 SYDVKM. The CDR3 DNA reads as TGTGCCAGCAGTACCGGGACAGGGTATGACTATGGCTACACCTTC. Its translation: CASSTGTGYDYGYTF.

The chain carries TRBV4-3 and TRBJ2-2; D is perhaps TRBD1 (6 bases). Germline V gene data show CDR1 as LGHNA and CDR2 as YSLEER. The CDR3 consists of 16 residues. The V and J ends lost 6 bases and 5 bases respectively, with 19 bases between them. The chain's CDR3 is CASRSQVSQGTGELFF. CDR3 bases: TGCGCCAGCAGATCTCAGGTCTCCCAGGGGACCGGGGAGCTGTTTTTT.

Turning to this clonotype: A much larger clone lies a single base off, so this may be a read error. CDR3 nucleotide sequence: TGCGCCAGCAGCCAAGATGTCTCCAGCTTTCTCTACGAGCAGTACTTC. Its protein is CASSQDVSSFLYEQYF. The chain employs TRBV4-3 and TRBJ2-4; no clear D. The DNA end is more similar to TRBJ2-7, so the J call may be wrong. This CDR3 has 16 amino acids. Germline CDR1 LGHNA, CDR2 YSLEER.

Concerning this clonotype: Being one base from a much bigger clone, this may be a read error. This chain links TRBV28 with TRBJ2-7; 9 positions agree with TRBD1. Germline values: CDR1 MDHEN, CDR2 SYDVKM. The CDR3 totals 14 residues. The CDR3 here is CVSSLMTGGYEQYF. In nucleotides, the CDR3 is TGTGTCAGCAGTTTAATGACAGGGGGCTACGAGCAGTACTTC. The full variable domain, completed using reference TRBV28 and TRBJ2-7, is DVKVTQSSRYLVKRTGEKVFLECVQDMDHENMFWYRQDPGLGLRLIYFSYDVKMKEKGDIPEGYSVSREKKERFSLILESASTNQTSMYLCVSSLMTGGYEQYFGPGTRLTVT.

In this sample, this clonotype turned up a few times. Germline is not matched at one junction end, which may reflect a read error. This chain links TRBV9 with TRBJ2-6; tentatively, D is TRBD1 (5 bases). Germline V gene lookup returns CDR1 SGDLS and CDR2 YYNGEE. The CDR3 totals 17 residues. CDR3 bases: TGTGCCAGCAGCGGACTCTCCCTCAGCTCTGGGGCCAACGTCCGGACTTTC. Translating it yields CASSGLSLSSGANVRTF.

Only a few counts were recorded for this clonotype. The chain combines TRBV12-5 with TRBJ2-5; the D gene is possibly TRBD1 (5 bases). Germline lookup yields CDR1 LGHNT and CDR2 FRNRAP. Trimming stripped 0 bases from V and 2 bases from J, with 13 bases between. The CDR3 is made up of 16 amino acids. The CDR3 spells CASGLVGQGQQETQYF. CDR3 DNA sequence: TGTGCTAGTGGTTTGGTGGGGCAGGGTCAACAAGAGACCCAGTACTTC.

Only a few counts were recorded for this clonotype. The chain carries TRBV12-3 or TRBV12-4 and TRBJ1-4; tentative D call: TRBD1 (5 bases). Trimming stripped 4 bases from V and 0 bases from J, with 9 bases between. The CDR3 is made up of 15 amino acids. The CDR3 protein is CASSSGGATNEKLFF. CDR3 bases: TGTGCCAGCAGTTCTGGGGGGGCAACTAATGAAAAACTGTTTTTT.

This sequence joins TRBV12-5 and TRBJ1-3; 7 nucleotides line up with TRBD1. CDR3 length: 15 residues. Unmatched junction bases numbered 11, after V lost 9 bases and J lost 3 bases. Germline lookup yields CDR1 LGHNT and CDR2 FRNRAP. The CDR3 nucleotides are TGTGCTAGCGAACAGGGGAAGGGTAGTGGAAACACCATATATTTT. This translates into CASEQGKGSGNTIYF.

This clonotype was counted a few times. The chain is built from TRBV7-2 and TRBJ1-6; a weak D match, TRBD1 (5 bases). Germline CDR1 SGHTA, CDR2 FQGNSA. Trimming shortened V by 1 base and J by 14 bases, and 12 bases separated the two germline ends. This CDR3 contains 13 residues. CDR3 coding DNA: TGTGCCAGCAGCTTAGGGCAGGGCTTAGCCCTCCACTTT. Amino acids: CASSLGQGLALHF.

This clonotype has at least ten counts. The V gene is TRBV3-1, the J gene TRBJ2-7; the D is unclear. Trimming removed 0 bases from V and 4 bases from J, with 13 bases in between. This CDR3 is 15 amino acids long. Germline-derived CDR1 and CDR2 are LGHDT and YNNKEL (reference sequence). The CDR3 DNA sequence: TGTGCCAGCAGCCAAGATAACCTAATCCGATACGAGCAGTACTTC. It encodes CASSQDNLIRYEQYF.

Notes on this clonotype: The conserved phenylalanine or tryptophan normally closing the CDR3 is absent here, so this likely arose from a read error. The rearrangement links TRBV4-1 to TRBJ2-1; TRBD2 matches 9 bases. V gave up 2 bases and J gave up 3 bases; unmatched junction bases: 5. Germline V gene data show CDR1 as MGHRA and CDR2 as YSYEKL. The CDR3 spans 16 residues. The chain's CDR3 is CASSQNPSGVYNEQFL. For the CDR3, the DNA is TGCGCCAGCAGCCAAAATCCTAGCGGGGTCTACAATGAGCAGTTCTTA.

Concerning this clonotype: A read error may account for a junction end that differs from germline. V is TRBV2 and J is TRBJ1-1; D gene unclear. This CDR3 has 13 residues. Germline CDR1 is SNHLY and CDR2 is FYNNEI. The CDR3 loop is CAGSVETSTGAFF. CDR3 DNA sequence: TGTGCCGGCTCGGTGGAGACGAGCACTGGAGCTTTCTTT.

Remarks on this clonotype: Sequence at one end of the junction differs from germline and may be a read error. The V call is TRBV5-1, the J call TRBJ2-1, with 9 bases that match TRBD1. Germline V gives CDR1 SGHRS, CDR2 YFSETQ. The CDR3 has 15 amino acids. Here the CDR3 reads CASSLARQGGNGQFF. CDR3 in DNA: TGCGCCAGCAGCTTGGCGAGACAGGGGGGCAATGGGCAGTTCTTC. Full variable domain (outside the CDR3, taken from reference TRBV5-1 and TRBJ2-1): KAGVTQTPRYLIKTRGQQVTLSCSPISGHRSVSWYQQTPGQGLQFLFEYFSETQRNKGNFPGRFSGRQFSNSRSEMNVSTLELGDSALYLCASSLARQGGNGQFFGPGTRLTVL.

The chain employs TRBV9 and TRBJ1-1; D might be TRBD1 (5 bases). V lost 4 bases and J 2 bases, leaving 15 bases between the germline ends. Germline V gives CDR1 SGDLS, CDR2 YYNGEE. This CDR3 region has 15 residues. The CDR3 protein is CASSSQRDGNTEAFF. CDR3 coding DNA: TGTGCCAGCAGCTCCCAGCGGGACGGAAACACTGAAGCTTTCTTT.

This clonotype has only one observation. It may be a read error: a sequence one base away is much more abundant. The rearrangement links TRBV19 to TRBJ2-1, with D hard to call. The CDR3 has 13 residues. The germline gives CDR1 LNHDA, CDR2 SQIVND (reference sequence). The ends were cut back, 3 bases at V and 10 bases at J, with 13 bases in the middle. The CDR3 protein is CASSIQSGYEQFF. CDR3 bases: TGTGCCAGTAGTATCCAATCGGGCTACGAGCAGTTCTTC. Using reference TRBV19 and TRBJ2-1 for the parts outside the CDR3, the full variable domain is DGGITQSPKYLFRKEGQNVTLSCEQNLNHDAMYWYRQDPGQGLRLIYYSQIVNDFQKGDIAEGYSVSREKKESFPLTVTSAQKNPTAFYLCASSIQSGYEQFFGPGTRLTVL.

The table lists this clonotype with many counts. This chain links TRBV29-1 with TRBJ2-1; maybe TRBD1 (5 bases). CDR1 and CDR2 (germline): SQVTM, ANQGSEA. V was clipped by 4 bases and J by 10 bases, with 11 bases between them. The CDR3 is 11 residues long. CDR3 DNA: TGCAGCGTTGGGGGCAGAGCGGAGCAGTTCTTC. Translating it yields CSVGGRAEQFF.

This clonotype was counted at least ten times. V usage is TRBV28 and J usage is TRBJ2-7; a weak D match, TRBD1 (5 bases). Trimming took off 7 bases at V and 2 bases at J, with 18 bases between the two ends. CDR1 is MDHEN, CDR2 SYDVKM, per germline. CDR3 length equals 15 residues. The CDR3 loop reads CASTHQGVGTYEQYF. The CDR3 nucleotides read TGTGCCAGCACCCATCAAGGGGTGGGGACCTACGAGCAGTACTTC.

About this clonotype: The junction and the germline gene differ at one end; a read error may be behind it. The V gene is TRBV6-1, the J gene TRBJ1-4; 7 bases align to TRBD1. The CDR3 is 18 amino acids. Germline V gene lookup returns CDR1 MNHNS and CDR2 SASEGT. CDR3 nucleotide sequence: TGTGCCAGCACCAAGAATGCCAGGGGGACTGGCCTTAATGAAGAACTGTTTTTT. Amino acids: CASTKNARGTGLNEELFF.

This clonotype was detected many times. The CDR3 is CSARPPGIAAGEQYF. CDR3 DNA sequence: TGCAGTGCTAGACCTCCCGGGATAGCGGCCGGTGAGCAGTACTTC. The chain recombines TRBV20-1 with TRBJ2-7; possible D gene TRBD2, 6 bases. V was pared by 2 bases and J by 7 bases, with 21 bases between. Per the germline V gene, CDR1 is DFQATT and CDR2 is SNEGSKA (reference sequence). The CDR3 runs 15 residues.